A single TCR beta chain is shown here with its context. The sample originates from a study of cytomegalovirus exposure and HLA in healthy donors. Each donor's status was that of a healthy bone marrow donor. Germline-derived CDR1 and CDR2 are SQVTM and ANQGSEA. The CDR3 covers 12 residues. The V gene lost 6 bases and the J gene lost 4 bases, with 12 bases spanning the gap. PCR amplification relied on 60 Vbeta primers (plus 13 Jbeta primers). Libraries were prepared by immunoSEQ multiplex PCR; TCRdb keeps only in-frame clonotypes and omits some of them. This sample contains 55,000 to 75,000 clones. Material: PBMCs. The TCR sequence derives from a male donor in good health and CMV-seronegative. The gene calls are TRBV29-1 and TRBJ2-5, with a possible D match to TRBD2 (7 bases). CDR3 residues: CSVAGAGETQYF. The CDR3 DNA sequence: TGCAGCGTCGCGGGGGCTGGAGAGACCCAGTACTTC.